The present T cell receptor (beta chain) was sequenced within a study of early T cells in non-severe SARS-CoV-2 infection (dated by TCRdb to the early 2020s). Regarding the complete study: Because TCR sequencing relied on bulk RNA taken from unsorted whole blood, pairing of alpha and beta chains was not possible.

The library relied on 5' RACE. The reads were generated on a NextSeq 500. Unique molecular identifiers were attached to individual cDNA molecules in the TCR library protocol so that sequencing error and PCR bias could be corrected. TCR alpha and beta chains were both sequenced, and the abundances of alpha and beta sequences in each sample were closely correlated with each other. Concerning the study's data processing: Decombinator V4 was used to annotate the V gene, J gene and CDR3 of the TCR sequences. TCRs were defined as expanded if a significant change between any two time points was detected under a Poisson model with p below 0.0001. Abundances of TCRs were expressed as counts per million after normalisation to the total number of TCRs sequenced in each sample. MAIT TCRs were defined by TRAV1-2 paired with TRAJ12, TRAJ20 or TRAJ33, and iNKT TCRs by TRAV10 paired with TRAJ18. VDJdb, accessed on 1 November 2021, was searched for TCRs annotated for CMV, EBV and SARS-CoV-2, and TCRs annotated for more than one antigen were excluded. The public reads were quality trimmed at Q25 with fastp and then assembled into clones with MiXCR by TCRdb, keeping productive beta chains. Identical CDR3 proteins give one entry, which carries the most common genes and DNA. Clone size and V and J calls follow TCRdb, not the original study. The sample contains some 80,000 distinct CDR3 sequences, 9% to 15% of them found a single time. The top ten clonotypes cover 15% to 18% of the sample.

This was a case-control study nested in a cohort of healthcare workers in London, UK, who had nasopharyngeal swab PCR tests and blood samples taken every week. Healthcare workers were enrolled in the week of the UK lockdown, from 23 to 31 March 2020, and were followed every week for up to about 16 weeks. According to the germline V gene, CDR1 reads SQVTM and CDR2 reads ANQGSEA. Including the terminal cysteine and phenylalanine, the CDR3 comprises 14 residues. Here the CDR3 DNA is all that survives: 42 bases in frame from base 1. Relative to germline, V is 4 bases shorter and J is 4 bases shorter, with 14 bases between their ends. Summary of the overall study and its limitations: VDJdb matching was skewed toward anti-spike CD8 responses and likely underestimated virus-specific expansions by missing private and CD4 specificities.

This clonotype was observed a few times. Its specific antigen is unknown. The record has no base qualities; no much larger clone is one base away. This specimen consisted of whole blood, obtained at baseline. This receptor chain uses TRBV29-1 and TRBJ2-1; the D gene is unclear. The clonotype originates from an adult who was a healthcare worker with PCR-confirmed SARS-CoV-2 infection or an uninfected control (not recorded which). The donor label of this sample is uncertain. The bases read TGCAGCGTTGTTCGGCGAGACAAGTACAATGAGCAGTTCTTC. Translated, this gives CSVVRRDKYNEQFF.